These 15 T cell receptor beta chains came from one sample sequenced in a study of molecular identifiers for immune sequencing clone quantification. TCRdb re-called the PCR reads through MiXCR, storing one row per CDR3 protein. Found here are roughly 320,000 distinct CDR3 sequences, 24% of them singletons; the top ten hold about 0.73%. The sequenced sample was naive CD8+ T cells from blood, with Jurkat cell RNA spiked in. Sample subset: FACS-sorted CD8+CD4-CCR7+CD45RA+ naive T cells. The receptors here all came from a human donor in good health. Some libraries in this study had Jurkat cell RNA spiked in.

This clonotype was seen only a few times. V usage is TRBV21-1 and J usage is TRBJ2-3; the D call in the table, TRBD2, was not verified against the DNA. TRBV21-1 is designated a pseudogene. CDR3 length: 17 residues. The chain's CDR3 is CASSNLRLAGGTDTQYF. The CDR3 nucleotides are TGTGCCAGCAGCAACCTAAGACTAGCGGGGGGGACAGATACGCAGTATTTT.

This clonotype was observed a handful of times. The chain combines TRBV27 with TRBJ2-7; 8 positions agree with TRBD2. Germline-derived CDR1 and CDR2 are MNHEY and SMNVEV (reference sequence). The V gene end was trimmed by 5 bases and the J gene end by 1 base; junction bases not matched to a gene: 13. This CDR3 is built from 17 residues. This CDR3 reads CASSPIFVAGYSYEQYF. CDR3 coding DNA: TGTGCCAGCAGTCCCATCTTCGTAGCGGGATATTCCTACGAGCAGTACTTC.

The J gene is TRBJ2-2, the V gene TRBV9; D may be TRBD1 or TRBD2 (6 bases each). CDR3 size: 17 residues. V was clipped by 0 bases and J by 6 bases, with 18 bases between them. Germline V CDR1 and CDR2: SGDLS, YYNGEE. CDR3 sequence: CASSVEGGLGAPGELFF. For the CDR3, the DNA is TGTGCCAGCAGCGTAGAAGGGGGACTGGGGGCGCCCGGGGAGCTGTTTTTT.

This chain links TRBV3-1 with TRBJ2-5; 7 bases are shared with TRBD2. The CDR3 totals 13 residues. The J segment lost 2 bases and the V segment lost 4 bases, leaving 1 base of the junction unmatched. Germline assignment: CDR1 LGHDT and CDR2 YNNKEL (reference sequence). The CDR3 sequence is CASSPGGQETQYF. As DNA, the CDR3 is TGTGCCAGCAGCCCGGGGGGACAAGAGACCCAGTACTTC.

This clonotype has only a few counts. Here the CDR3 reads CASSSHLRLAEDEVRAKNIQYF. CDR3 bases: TGTGCCAGCAGCTCCCATCTCCGACTAGCGGAGGACGAAGTTAGAGCCAAAAACATTCAGTACTTC. The V and J genes are TRBV7-9 and TRBJ2-4; 9 nucleotides agree with TRBD2. Germline V gene data show CDR1 as SEHNR and CDR2 as FQNEAQ (reference sequence). The trim removed 4 bases at V and 0 bases at J, leaving 22 bases unmatched. This CDR3 contains 22 residues.

This clonotype was seen only a few times. This chain joins TRBV6-4 and TRBJ1-1; D gene ambiguous. Germline CDR1 is MRHNA and CDR2 is SNTAGT. Trimming cost V 0 bases and J 1 base, with 6 bases left between them. The CDR3 runs to 14 residues. The CDR3 loop reads CASSDSNKNTEAFF. The CDR3 bases are TGTGCCAGCAGTGACTCGAACAAGAACACTGAAGCTTTCTTT.

This clonotype was counted at least ten times. This sequence joins TRBV28 and TRBJ1-6; D ambiguous. Trimming removed 7 bases from V and 7 bases from J, with 17 bases in between. The CDR3 spans 15 residues. CDR1 and CDR2 (germline): MDHEN, SYDVKM. The DNA for the CDR3 is TGTGCCAGCACCCTTTTTTCGACACCAAATTCACCCCTCCACTTT. Translating gives CASTLFSTPNSPLHF.

This clonotype occurred many times. J is TRBJ2-6 and V is TRBV12-3 or TRBV12-4, with TRBD1 matching over 9 bases. V was clipped by 3 bases and J by 4 bases; unmatched bases: 7. The CDR3 has 17 residues. The DNA for the CDR3 is TGTGCCAGCAGTTTCGGGGACAGGGTGTACGGGGCCAACGTCCTGACTTTC. Its translation: CASSFGDRVYGANVLTF.

This clonotype was seen only a few times. The chain's CDR3 is CAISESTPLAGILFF. The DNA for the CDR3 is TGTGCCATCAGTGAGTCTACACCATTGGCGGGGATCCTGTTTTTT. The rearrangement joins TRBV10-3 to TRBJ1-4; D not certain. Germline CDR1 ENHRY, CDR2 SYGVKD. V was shortened by 0 bases and J by 14 bases, with 19 bases between the two germline ends. CDR3 length: 15 residues.

This clonotype was seen ten or more times. One end of the junction varies from germline; a read error may be responsible. The V and J genes are TRBV7-2 and TRBJ2-5; 8 positions match TRBD1. Germline CDR1 SGHTA, CDR2 FQGNSA. The CDR3 has 12 residues. The CDR3 nucleotides read TGTGCCAGCAGCTTTTCAGGGGGCACATTCTTATTC. It yields the protein CASSFSGGTFLF.

On this clonotype: An end of the junction differs from the germline gene, which may be a read error. The V and J genes are TRBV29-1 and TRBJ2-2; D is tentatively TRBD1 or TRBD2 (5 bases each). CDR3 length: 13 amino acids. Looked up from germline, CDR1 is SQVTM and CDR2 is ANQGSEA. The CDR3 DNA is TGCAGCGCCCACGGGACCGACCCCGGGGCGCTGTTTTTT. Its protein is CSAHGTDPGALFF.

This clonotype appeared many times. The CDR3: CASSQATVSSYEQYF. In DNA form, the CDR3 reads TGCGCCAGCAGCCAGGCGACCGTGAGCTCCTACGAGCAGTACTTC. V gene TRBV4-3 combines with J gene TRBJ2-7; D unclear. The V and J ends lost 3 bases and 0 bases respectively, with 12 bases between them. This CDR3 is built from 15 residues. CDR1 and CDR2 (germline): LGHNA, YSLEER.

This clonotype was counted ten times or more. V gene TRBV5-4 combines with J gene TRBJ2-7; D remains ambiguous. Germline CDR1 SGHNT, CDR2 YYREEE (reference sequence). V dropped 1 base and J dropped 5 bases, with 10 bases sitting between them. This CDR3 contains 13 residues. CDR3 sequence: CASSLIGANEQYF. The CDR3 bases are TGTGCCAGCAGCTTGATCGGAGCGAACGAGCAGTACTTC.

This clonotype was found a few times. V usage is TRBV19 and J usage is TRBJ1-2, with 9 bases lining up with TRBD1. CDR1 and CDR2 from the germline V gene are LNHDA and SQIVND (reference sequence). This CDR3 comprises 12 residues. The V gene end was trimmed by 10 bases and the J gene end by 9 bases; junction bases not matched to a gene: 9. The CDR3 bases are TGTGCCACCTCACAGGGGGCGTATAGCTACACCTTC. Protein product: CATSQGAYSYTF.

This clonotype came up many times. This chain joins TRBV7-9 and TRBJ2-7; 7 bases align to TRBD1. The trim removed 8 bases at V and 4 bases at J, leaving 8 bases unmatched. The CDR3 is made up of 13 amino acids. CDR1 is SEHNR, CDR2 FQNEAQ, per germline (reference sequence). The CDR3 here is CASVEGAGYEQYF. As DNA, the CDR3 is TGTGCCAGCGTCGAGGGGGCCGGGTACGAGCAGTACTTC.